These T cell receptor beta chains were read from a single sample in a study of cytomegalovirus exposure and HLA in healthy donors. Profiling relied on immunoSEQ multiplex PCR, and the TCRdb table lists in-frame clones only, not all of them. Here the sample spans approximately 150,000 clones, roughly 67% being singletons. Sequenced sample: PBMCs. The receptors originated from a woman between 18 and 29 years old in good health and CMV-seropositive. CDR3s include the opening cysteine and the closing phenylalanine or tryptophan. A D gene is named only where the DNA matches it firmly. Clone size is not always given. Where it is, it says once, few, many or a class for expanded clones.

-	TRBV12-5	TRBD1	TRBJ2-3	TGTGCTAGTGGATCCGGGACAGGGGGCGGAGTGGCAGATACGCAGTATTTT	CASGSGTGGGVADTQYF
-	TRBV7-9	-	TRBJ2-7	TGTGCCAGCAGCTTACCCGGAGCCTACGAGCAGTACTTC	CASSLPGAYEQYF
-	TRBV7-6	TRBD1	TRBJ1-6	TGTGCCAGCAGCCCGACAGGGAGTTCACCCCTCCACTTT	CASSPTGSSPLHF
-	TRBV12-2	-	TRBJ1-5	TGTGCAAGTCGCCCCTCACTCGGACAGGGAACCAATCAGCCCCAGCATTTT	CASRPSLGQGTNQPQHF
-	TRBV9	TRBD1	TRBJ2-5	TGTGCCAGCAGCGTGGGGACAGGGGTGGAGACCCAGTACTTC	CASSVGTGVETQYF
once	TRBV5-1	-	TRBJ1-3	TGCGCCAGCAGCCAGGGGTCTGGAAACACCATATATTTT	CASSQGSGNTIYF
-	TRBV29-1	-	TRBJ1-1	TGCAGCACCTCCGAGGGGAACACTGAAGCTTTCTTT	CSTSEGNTEAFF
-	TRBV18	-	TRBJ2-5	TGTGCCAGCTCACCGGGCTACAAAGAGACCCAGTACTTC	CASSPGYKETQYF
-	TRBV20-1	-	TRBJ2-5	TGCAGTGCTGCGAGAGAAGAGACCCAGTACTTC	CSAAREETQYF
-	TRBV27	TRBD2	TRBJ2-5	TGTGCCAGCAGCCCTCTGACTAGCGGGGGGGCCCTCCAAGAGACCCAGTACTTC	CASSPLTSGGALQETQYF
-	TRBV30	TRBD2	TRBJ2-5	TGTGCCTGGGGCCCTAGCGGGGGAGAGACCCAGTACTTC	CAWGPSGGETQYF
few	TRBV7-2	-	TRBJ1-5	TGTGCCAGCAGCCCATGGGAGGGGTATGAACAGCCCCAGCATTTT	CASSPWEGYEQPQHF
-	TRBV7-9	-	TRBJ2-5	TGTGCCAGCAGCTTCGGAGGGACCTTACAAGAGACCCAGTACTTC	CASSFGGTLQETQYF
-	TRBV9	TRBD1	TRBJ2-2	TGTGCCAGCAACGCACAGGGGGTAGTCGGTTCCGGGGAGCTGTTTTTT	CASNAQGVVGSGELFF
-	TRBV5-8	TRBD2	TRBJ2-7	TGTGCCAGCAGCTACCGGGGGGAGCCCTACGAGCAGTACTTC	CASSYRGEPYEQYF
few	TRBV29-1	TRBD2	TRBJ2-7	TGCAGCGTCCGGACTAGCGACTACGAGCAGTACTTC	CSVRTSDYEQYF
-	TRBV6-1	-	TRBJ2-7	TGTGCCAGCAGTGAAGGCGAGCAGTACTTC	CASSEGEQYF
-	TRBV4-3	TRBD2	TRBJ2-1	TGCGCCAGCAGCCAAGGGACTAGCGGGGGACGCGGCAATGAGCAGTTCTTC	CASSQGTSGGRGNEQFF
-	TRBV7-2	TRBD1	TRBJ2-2	TGTGCCAGCAGCTTATTTATCAGGGGGCGGGGCACCGGGGAGCTGTTTTTT	CASSLFIRGRGTGELFF
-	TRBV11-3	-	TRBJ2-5	TGTGCCAGCAGCTTACACTCCTTGAAAGAGACCCAGTACTTC	CASSLHSLKETQYF
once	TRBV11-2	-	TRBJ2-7	TGTGCCAGCAGCTTAGGTACAGCTCAGGACTCCTACGAGCAGTACTTC	CASSLGTAQDSYEQYF
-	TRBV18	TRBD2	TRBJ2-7	TGTGCCAGCTCACCGGGAGCGGGGGGGCCCTACGAGCAGTACTTC	CASSPGAGGPYEQYF
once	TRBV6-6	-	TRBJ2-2	TGTGCCAGCAGTTACCCGCGGCTAGACACCGGGGAGCTGTTTTTT	CASSYPRLDTGELFF
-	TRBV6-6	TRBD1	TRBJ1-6	TGTGCCAGCAGTTACCACCGGACAGGGGCGTATTCACCCCTCCACTTT	CASSYHRTGAYSPLHF
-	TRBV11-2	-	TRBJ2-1	TGTGCCAGCAGCCCGCGGCGGTTAGATGAGCAGTTCTTC	CASSPRRLDEQFF
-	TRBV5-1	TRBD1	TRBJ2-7	TGCGCCAGCAGCACGGACAGGGGGGGCGAGCAGTACTTC	CASSTDRGGEQYF
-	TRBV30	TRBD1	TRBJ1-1	TGTGCCTGGACCAGGGACAGGAGCTTTACTGAAGCTTTCTTT	CAWTRDRSFTEAFF
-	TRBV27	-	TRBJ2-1	TGTGCCAGCAGTTTATCCGGGGGACGGACGGACAATGAGCAGTTCTTC	CASSLSGGRTDNEQFF
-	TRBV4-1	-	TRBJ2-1	TGCGCCAGCAGCCAAGGCCACAGGTCCGGATACAATGAGCAGTTCTTC	CASSQGHRSGYNEQFF
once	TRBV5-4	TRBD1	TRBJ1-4	TGTGCCAGCAGCTCCGGGACAGGGTGGGCTAATGAAAAACTGTTTTTT	CASSSGTGWANEKLFF
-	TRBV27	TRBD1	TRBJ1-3	TGTGCCACAGGTGACAGGGCAAACACCATATATTTT	CATGDRANTIYF
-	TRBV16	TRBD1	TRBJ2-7	TGTGCCAGCAGCCTTCGGACAGGGGGTTCCTACGAGCAGTACTTC	CASSLRTGGSYEQYF
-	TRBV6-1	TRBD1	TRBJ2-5	TGTGCCAGCAGTGCGGCCGGGACAGTTGGCCAAGAGACCCAGTACTTC	CASSAAGTVGQETQYF
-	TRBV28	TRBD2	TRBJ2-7	TGTGCCAGCAGTGGTTTCCCCCTAACTAGCGGGGGCGCTTACGAGCAGTACTTC	CASSGFPLTSGGAYEQYF
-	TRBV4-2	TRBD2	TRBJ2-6	TGTGCCAGCAGCCAGCGGACTAGCGGGGGTTCTGGGGCCAACGTCCTGACTTTC	CASSQRTSGGSGANVLTF
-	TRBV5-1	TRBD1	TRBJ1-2	TGCGCCAGCAGCCTCGACCGGACAGGGACGAAGGGCTACACCTTC	CASSLDRTGTKGYTF
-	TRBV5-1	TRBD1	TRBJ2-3	TGCGCCAGCAGCCAAAGGACAGGGACGAGCACAGATACGCAGTATTTT	CASSQRTGTSTDTQYF
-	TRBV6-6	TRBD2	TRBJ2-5	TGTGCCAGCACCCCTGGACTAGCACGGGAGACCCAGTACTTC	CASTPGLARETQYF
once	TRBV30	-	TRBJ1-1	TGTGCCTGGAGCCTAGGCACGGAGAACACTGAAGCTTTCTTT	CAWSLGTENTEAFF
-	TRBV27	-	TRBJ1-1	TGTGCCAGCAGTTACAATCCTACAGGGACGTACACTGAAGCTTTCTTT	CASSYNPTGTYTEAFF
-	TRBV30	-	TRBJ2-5	TGTGCCTGGAGGGGCTACGAGACCCAGTACTTC	CAWRGYETQYF
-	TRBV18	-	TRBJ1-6	TGTGCCACCTCCCTGGACAGCAATTCACCCCTCCACTTT	CATSLDSNSPLHF
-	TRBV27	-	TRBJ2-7	TGTGCCAGTATCGGGCAGGGATCAACTGGTTGCGAGCAGTACTTC	CASIGQGSTGCEQYF
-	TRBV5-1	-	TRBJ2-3	TGCGCCAGCAGCCAGGGGTCTGGGACAGATACGCAGTATTTT	CASSQGSGTDTQYF
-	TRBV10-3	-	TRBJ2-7	TGTGCCATCAGATCTATCCCATCCGACGAGCAGTACTTC	CAIRSIPSDEQYF
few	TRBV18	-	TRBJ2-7	TGTGCCAGCTCACCGTTACAGGGCCCGGCTAACGAGCAGTACTTC	CASSPLQGPANEQYF
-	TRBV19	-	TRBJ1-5	TGTGCCAGTAGTATCACAGGTTTGGGCAATCAGCCCCAGCATTTT	CASSITGLGNQPQHF
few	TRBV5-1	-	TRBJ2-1	TGCGCCAGCAGCCTAGGCGGGGAGTACAATGAGCAGTTCTTC	CASSLGGEYNEQFF
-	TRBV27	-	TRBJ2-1	TGTGCCAGCAGGTCGGGGGGCTTTAATGAGCAGTTCTTC	CASRSGGFNEQFF
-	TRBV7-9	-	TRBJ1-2	TGTTCCAGCAGCTATACCAGGGGTGATGGCTACACCTTC	CSSSYTRGDGYTF
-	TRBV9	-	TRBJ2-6	TGTGCCAGCAGCGCGAGACGGAGACCCTCTGGGGCCAACGTCCTGACTTTC	CASSARRRPSGANVLTF
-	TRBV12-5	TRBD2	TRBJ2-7	TGTGCTAGTGGTTCGGCTAGCGGGATAACTTTCTCCTACGAGCAGTACTTC	CASGSASGITFSYEQYF
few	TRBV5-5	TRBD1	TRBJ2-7	TGTGCCAGCAGGGCGGGACAGGGGTCCCACGAGCAGTACTTC	CASRAGQGSHEQYF
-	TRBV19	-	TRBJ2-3	TGTGCCAGTACCGCTACTGTGGGCGCCGATACGCAGTATTTT	CASTATVGADTQYF
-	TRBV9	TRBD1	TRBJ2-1	TGTGCCAGCAGCGGAAAAGGGGACAGGGGTTTTGATGAGCAGTTCTTC	CASSGKGDRGFDEQFF
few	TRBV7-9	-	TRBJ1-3	TGTGCCAGCAGCCCCAGGGCGGGGACTGGAAACACCATATATTTT	CASSPRAGTGNTIYF
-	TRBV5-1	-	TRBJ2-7	TGCGCCAGCAGCGTCGACTTAGGAAGTATCGAGCAGTACTTC	CASSVDLGSIEQYF